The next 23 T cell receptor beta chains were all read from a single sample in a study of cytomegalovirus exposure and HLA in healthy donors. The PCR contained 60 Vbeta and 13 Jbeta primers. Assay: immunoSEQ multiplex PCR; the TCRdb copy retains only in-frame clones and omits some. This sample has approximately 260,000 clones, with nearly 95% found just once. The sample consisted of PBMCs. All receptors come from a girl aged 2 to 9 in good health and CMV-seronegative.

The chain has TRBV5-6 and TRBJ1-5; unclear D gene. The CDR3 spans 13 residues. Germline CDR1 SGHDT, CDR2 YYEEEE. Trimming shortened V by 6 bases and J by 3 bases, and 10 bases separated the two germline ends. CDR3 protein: CASTSGFNQPQHF. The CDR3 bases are TGTGCCAGCACCTCAGGCTTCAATCAGCCCCAGCATTTT.

The CDR3 nucleotides are TGCGCCAGCAGCTTGACTAGCGGGGGGATATACGAGCAGTACTTC. Protein: CASSLTSGGIYEQYF. This chain joins TRBV5-1 and TRBJ2-7; TRBD2 matches at 12 bases. Germline assignment: CDR1 SGHRS and CDR2 YFSETQ. This CDR3 spans 15 amino acids. With 1 base clipped from V and 4 bases from J, the junction kept 3 bases outside the gene matches.

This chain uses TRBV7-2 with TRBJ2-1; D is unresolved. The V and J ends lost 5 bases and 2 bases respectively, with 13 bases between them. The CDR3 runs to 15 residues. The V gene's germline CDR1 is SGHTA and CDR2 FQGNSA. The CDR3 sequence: CASSTPRSPYNEQFF. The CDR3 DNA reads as TGTGCCAGCAGCACCCCTAGAAGTCCCTACAATGAGCAGTTCTTC.

CDR3 region: CASRPGQGSGYTF. CDR3 DNA: TGTGCCAGTCGACCGGGACAGGGGAGCGGCTACACCTTC. V gene TRBV19 combines with J gene TRBJ1-2; 10 bases agree with TRBD1. The CDR3 is 13 residues long. The ends lost 8 bases at V and 8 bases at J; junction bases unmatched: 8. Germline lookup yields CDR1 LNHDA and CDR2 SQIVND (reference sequence).

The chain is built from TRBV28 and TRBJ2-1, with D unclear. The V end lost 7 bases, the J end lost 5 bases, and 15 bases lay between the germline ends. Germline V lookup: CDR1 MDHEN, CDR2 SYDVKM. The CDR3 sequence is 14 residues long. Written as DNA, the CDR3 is TGTGCCAGCACCTTATTAACGGAGCACAATGAGCAGTTCTTC. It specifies CASTLLTEHNEQFF.

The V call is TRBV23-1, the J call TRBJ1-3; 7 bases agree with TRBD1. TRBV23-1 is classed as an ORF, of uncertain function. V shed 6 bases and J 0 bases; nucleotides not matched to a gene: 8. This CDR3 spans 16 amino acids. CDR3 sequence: CASRTTGTLSGNTIYF. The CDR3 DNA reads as TGCGCCAGCAGAACGACAGGGACCCTCTCTGGAAACACCATATATTTT.

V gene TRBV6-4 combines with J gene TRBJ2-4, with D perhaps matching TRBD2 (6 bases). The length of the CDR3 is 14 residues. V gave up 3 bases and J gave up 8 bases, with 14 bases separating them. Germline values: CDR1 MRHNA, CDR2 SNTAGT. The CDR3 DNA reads TGTGCCAGCAGTGAGTGGGCTAGCGAGGACATTCAGTACTTC. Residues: CASSEWASEDIQYF.

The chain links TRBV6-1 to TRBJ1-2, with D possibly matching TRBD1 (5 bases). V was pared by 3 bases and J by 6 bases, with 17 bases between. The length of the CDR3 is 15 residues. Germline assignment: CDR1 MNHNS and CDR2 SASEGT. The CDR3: CASSEEPEGRNGYTF. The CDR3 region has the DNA TGTGCCAGCAGTGAGGAACCCGAGGGGAGGAATGGCTACACCTTC.

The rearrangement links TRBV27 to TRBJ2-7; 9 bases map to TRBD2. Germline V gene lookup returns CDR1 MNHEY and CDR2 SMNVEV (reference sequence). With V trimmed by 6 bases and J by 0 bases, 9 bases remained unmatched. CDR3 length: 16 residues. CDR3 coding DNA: TGTGCCAGCAGCTACGCCCCGGGACTAGCCTCCTACGAGCAGTACTTC. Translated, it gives CASSYAPGLASYEQYF.

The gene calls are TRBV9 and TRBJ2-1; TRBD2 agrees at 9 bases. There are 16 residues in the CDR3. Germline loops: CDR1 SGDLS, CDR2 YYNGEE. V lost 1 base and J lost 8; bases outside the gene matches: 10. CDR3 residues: CASSVYLGGGDDEQFF. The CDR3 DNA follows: TGTGCCAGCAGCGTATATTTGGGCGGGGGGGATGATGAGCAGTTCTTC.

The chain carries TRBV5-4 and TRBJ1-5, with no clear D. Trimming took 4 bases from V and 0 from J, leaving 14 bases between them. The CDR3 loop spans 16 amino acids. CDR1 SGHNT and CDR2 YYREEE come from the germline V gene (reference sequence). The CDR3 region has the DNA TGTGCCAGCAGCGAAACGGGTGGCGATAGCAATCAGCCCCAGCATTTT. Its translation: CASSETGGDSNQPQHF.

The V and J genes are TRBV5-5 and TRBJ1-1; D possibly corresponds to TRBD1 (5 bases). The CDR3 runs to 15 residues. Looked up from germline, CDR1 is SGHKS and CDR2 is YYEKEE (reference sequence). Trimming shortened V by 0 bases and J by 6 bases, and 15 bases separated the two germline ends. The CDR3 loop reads CASSLVPLGDSEAFF. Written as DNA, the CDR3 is TGTGCCAGCAGCTTGGTCCCGTTAGGGGACTCTGAAGCTTTCTTT. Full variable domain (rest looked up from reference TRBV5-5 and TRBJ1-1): DAGVTQSPTHLIKTRGQQVTLRCSPISGHKSVSWYQQVLGQGPQFIFQYYEKEERGRGNFPDRFSARQFPNYSSELNVNALLLGDSALYLCASSLVPLGDSEAFFGQGTRLTVV.

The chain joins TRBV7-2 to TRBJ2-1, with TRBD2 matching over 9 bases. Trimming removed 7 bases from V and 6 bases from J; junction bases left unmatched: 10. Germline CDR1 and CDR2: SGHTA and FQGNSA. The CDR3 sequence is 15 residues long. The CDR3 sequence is CASTKGPSGVNEQFF. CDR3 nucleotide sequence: TGTGCCAGCACCAAAGGGCCTAGCGGGGTCAATGAGCAGTTCTTC. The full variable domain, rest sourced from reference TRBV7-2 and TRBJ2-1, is GAGVSQSPSNKVTEKGKDVELRCDPISGHTALYWYRQSLGQGLEFLIYFQGNSAPDKSGLPSDRFSAERTGGSVSTLTIQRTQQEDSAVYLCASTKGPSGVNEQFFGPGTRLTVL.

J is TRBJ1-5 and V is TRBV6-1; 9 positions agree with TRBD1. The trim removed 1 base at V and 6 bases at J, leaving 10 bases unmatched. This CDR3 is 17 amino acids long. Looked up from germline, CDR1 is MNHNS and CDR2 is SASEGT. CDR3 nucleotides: TGTGCCAGCAGTGAAGGGCTCAACAGGGGGCTAAGTCAGCCCCAGCATTTT. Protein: CASSEGLNRGLSQPQHF.

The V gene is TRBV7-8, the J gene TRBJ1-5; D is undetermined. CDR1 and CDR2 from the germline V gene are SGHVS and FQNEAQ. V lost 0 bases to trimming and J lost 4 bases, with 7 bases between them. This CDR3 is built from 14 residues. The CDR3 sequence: CASSLARSNQPQHF. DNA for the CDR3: TGTGCCAGCAGCTTAGCCAGGTCGAATCAGCCCCAGCATTTT.

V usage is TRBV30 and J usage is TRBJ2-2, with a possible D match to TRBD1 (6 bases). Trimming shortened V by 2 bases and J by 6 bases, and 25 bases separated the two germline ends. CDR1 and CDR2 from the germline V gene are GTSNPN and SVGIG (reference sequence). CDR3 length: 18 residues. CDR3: CAWSSPDSTRVRAGELFF. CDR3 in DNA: TGTGCCTGGAGTTCTCCGGACAGTACTAGGGTACGCGCCGGGGAGCTGTTTTTT.

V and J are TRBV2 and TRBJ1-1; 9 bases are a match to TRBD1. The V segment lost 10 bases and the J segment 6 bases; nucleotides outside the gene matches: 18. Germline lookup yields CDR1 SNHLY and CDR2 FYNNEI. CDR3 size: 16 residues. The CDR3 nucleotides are TGTGCCAACCGGGACAGGGCATTCATGGGGGACTCTGAAGCTTTCTTT. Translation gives CANRDRAFMGDSEAFF.

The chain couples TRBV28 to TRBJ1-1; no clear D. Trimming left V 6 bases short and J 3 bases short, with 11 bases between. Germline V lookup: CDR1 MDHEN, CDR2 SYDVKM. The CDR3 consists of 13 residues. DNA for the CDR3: TGTGCCAGCAGAGAATGGGGAGACACTGAAGCTTTCTTT. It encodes CASREWGDTEAFF.

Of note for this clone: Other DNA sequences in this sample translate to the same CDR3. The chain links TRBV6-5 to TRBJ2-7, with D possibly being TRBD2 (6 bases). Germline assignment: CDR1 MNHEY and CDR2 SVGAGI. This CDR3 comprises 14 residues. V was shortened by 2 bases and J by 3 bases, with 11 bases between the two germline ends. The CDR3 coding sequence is TGTGCCAGCAGTTACAGCGGGCGGATCTACGAGCAGTACTTC. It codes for CASSYSGRIYEQYF.

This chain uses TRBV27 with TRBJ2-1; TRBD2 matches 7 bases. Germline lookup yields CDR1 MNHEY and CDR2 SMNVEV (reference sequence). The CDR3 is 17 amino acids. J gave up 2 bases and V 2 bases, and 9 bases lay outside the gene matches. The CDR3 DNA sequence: TGTGCCAGCAGTTTAGAGTTCCTAGCGGCTACCTACAATGAGCAGTTCTTC. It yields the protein CASSLEFLAATYNEQFF.

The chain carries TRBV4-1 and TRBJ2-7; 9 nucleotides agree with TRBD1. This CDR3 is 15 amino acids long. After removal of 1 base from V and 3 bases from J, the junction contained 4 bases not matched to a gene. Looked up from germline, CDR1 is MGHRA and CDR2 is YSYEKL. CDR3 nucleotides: TGCGCCAGCAGCCAAGCCGGGACAGGGTACTACGAGCAGTACTTC. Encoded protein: CASSQAGTGYYEQYF.

CDR3 sequence: CASSYPSGSAYNEQFF. The CDR3 DNA sequence: TGTGCCAGCAGTTACCCGAGTGGGAGTGCCTACAATGAGCAGTTCTTC. This chain connects TRBV6-5 to TRBJ2-1; the D gene is possibly TRBD2 (5 bases). The CDR3 contains 16 residues. Deletions cut 2 bases from V and 2 bases from J, with 13 bases between. Germline V lookup: CDR1 MNHEY, CDR2 SVGAGI.

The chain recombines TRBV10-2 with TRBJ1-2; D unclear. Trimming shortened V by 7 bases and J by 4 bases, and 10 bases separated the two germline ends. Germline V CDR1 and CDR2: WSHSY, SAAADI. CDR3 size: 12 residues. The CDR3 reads CASNPGTYGYTF. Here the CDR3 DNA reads TGCGCCAGCAACCCAGGCACCTATGGCTACACCTTC.